This TCR beta chain was sequenced in a study of a mutant IDH1 vaccine in newly diagnosed glioma. This table comes from immunoSEQ multiplex PCR, and its TCRdb copy is limited to in-frame clones, with some not included. Among approximately 50,000 clones listed, 78% were seen once. With respect to this clone: Its antigen is undetermined.

Time point given: week 5, during vaccination. Doses comprised 300 ug of mutant IDH1 20-mer peptide each, plus topical imiquimod. Specimen: PBMCs, collected from a glioma patient whose treatment included an IDH1 peptide vaccine. The TCR originated in a man aged 50-60 years with glioma.

DNA for the CDR3: TGTGCCAGCAGCTTAGAAGCGAGGGCTGGAAACACCATATATTTT. Translation: CASSLEARAGNTIYF. This chain links TRBV7-2 with TRBJ1-3; unclear D gene. This CDR3 region has 15 residues. Deletions cut 1 base from V and 2 bases from J, with 9 bases between. Per germline, CDR1 SGHTA and CDR2 FQGNSA.